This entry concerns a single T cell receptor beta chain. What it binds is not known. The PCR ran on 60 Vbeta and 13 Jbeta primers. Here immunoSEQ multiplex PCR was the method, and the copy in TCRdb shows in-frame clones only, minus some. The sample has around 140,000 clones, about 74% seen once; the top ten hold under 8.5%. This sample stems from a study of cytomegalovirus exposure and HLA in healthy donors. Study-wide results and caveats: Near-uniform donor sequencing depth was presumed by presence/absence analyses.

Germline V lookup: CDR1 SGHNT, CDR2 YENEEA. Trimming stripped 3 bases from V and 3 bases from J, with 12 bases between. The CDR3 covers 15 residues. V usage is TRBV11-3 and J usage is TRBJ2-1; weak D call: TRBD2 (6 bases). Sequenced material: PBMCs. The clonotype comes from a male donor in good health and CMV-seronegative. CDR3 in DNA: TGTGCCAGCAGCTTGGGGAGGTACGGCTACAATGAGCAGTTCTTC. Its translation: CASSLGRYGYNEQFF.